The source of this TCR beta chain is a study of blood T cell repertoires in COVID-19. Study overall: The analysed material was cDNA or gDNA that came from T cells, B-cell-depleted T cells, or PBMCs.

The germline V gene encodes CDR1 SGHRS and CDR2 YFSETQ. The CDR3 is 16 residues long. V lost 7 bases to trimming and J lost 0 bases, with 16 bases between them. Source study methods: Counts of nucleated cells, estimated from reference gene primer amplification, were obtained. Profiling relied on immunoSEQ multiplex PCR, and the TCRdb table lists in-frame clones only, not all of them. V and J calls plus clone size are reproduced from that table; the DNA served to infer D and trimming. The sample has around 100,000 clones, 90% seen once. This chain joins TRBV5-1 and TRBJ2-2; D not resolved. The TCR was taken from a man aged 45-65 years with acute or convalescent COVID-19. The sequenced sample was peripheral blood. CDR3 bases: TGCGCCAGCCAGCCTGTGCGGTCCGCGAACACCGGGGAGCTGTTTTTT. Residues: CASQPVRSANTGELFF.